What follows describes a single T cell receptor beta chain. The sample is drawn from a study of shared clonotypes between healthy human individuals. Data came from immunoSEQ multiplex PCR; TCRdb stores just in-frame clones and leaves some out. The sample includes roughly 2.6 million clones, around 94% of them seen just once. The receptor comes from a man aged 18 to 35 in good health. What was sequenced was naive CD4+ T cells sorted from blood. This sample's subset: CD45RA+ positively selected.

This CDR3 is CAWTRINYGYTF. The DNA for the CDR3 is TGTGCCTGGACCAGAATAAACTATGGCTACACCTTC. The chain couples TRBV30 to TRBJ1-2; D gene unclear. The ends were cut back, 4 bases at V and 2 bases at J, with 8 bases in the middle. The germline gives CDR1 GTSNPN, CDR2 SVGIG (reference sequence). The CDR3 is 12 amino acids. Looking up the rest from reference TRBV30 and TRBJ1-2 gives the full variable domain: SQTIHQWPATLVQPVGSPLSLECTVEGTSNPNLYWYRQAAGRGLQLLFYSVGIGQISSEVPQNLSASRPQDRQFILSSKKLLLSDSGFYLCAWTRINYGYTFGSGTRLTVV.